The rows below give T cell receptor beta chains drawn from one sample of a study of memory CD4+ T cells and cytomegalovirus serostatus. Produced via immunoSEQ multiplex PCR; TCRdb's table is partial and in-frame only. The sample contains 50,000 to 75,000 clones, approximately 78% of which appear only once. The specimen sequenced was memory CD4+ T cells from blood. The source of these receptors is an adult in good health and CMV-seronegative. CDR3s include the opening cysteine and the closing phenylalanine or tryptophan. Only part of the rows carry a size: once, few, many, or a class if the clone is expanded.

clone size: NA
J gene: TRBJ2-2
V gene: TRBV5-1
CDR3 protein: CASSPGAMNTGELFF

clone size: NA
J gene: TRBJ1-1
V gene: TRBV5-1
CDR3 protein: CASSPSRGTEAFF

clone size: NA
J gene: TRBJ1-2
V gene: TRBV27
CDR3 protein: CASSGGVGSQKSNYGYTF

clone size: NA
J gene: TRBJ1-4
V gene: TRBV5-1
CDR3 protein: CASSSRGQSNEKLFF

clone size: NA
J gene: TRBJ2-2
V gene: TRBV7-7
CDR3 protein: CASSLTGITGELFF

clone size: few
J gene: TRBJ1-5
V gene: TRBV7-2
CDR3 protein: CASSLGGRKNQPQHF

clone size: medium-sized
J gene: TRBJ2-7
V gene: TRBV7-3
CDR3 protein: CASSPDRRVGEQYF

clone size: NA
J gene: TRBJ1-1
V gene: TRBV7-9
CDR3 protein: CASSRGRQEAFF

clone size: medium-sized
J gene: TRBJ1-2
V gene: TRBV2
CDR3 protein: CASRLGQGAYGYTF

clone size: NA
J gene: TRBJ2-3
V gene: TRBV7-3
CDR3 protein: CASSLGRANTQYF

clone size: NA
J gene: TRBJ1-1
V gene: TRBV7-6
CDR3 protein: CASSSLTLGQGARRRTEAFF

clone size: NA
J gene: TRBJ2-7
V gene: TRBV5-1
CDR3 protein: CASSLAPTEYEQYF

clone size: NA
J gene: TRBJ1-1
V gene: TRBV27
CDR3 protein: CATGDRKNTEAFF

clone size: NA
J gene: TRBJ2-7
V gene: TRBV30
CDR3 protein: CAWSSDKLYEQYF

clone size: NA
J gene: TRBJ2-1
V gene: TRBV7-2
CDR3 protein: CASSLHGGVYNEQFF

clone size: NA
J gene: TRBJ2-3
V gene: TRBV5-1
CDR3 protein: CASSLGTGGTDTQYF

clone size: NA
J gene: TRBJ1-1
V gene: TRBV18
CDR3 protein: CASSVMDRNTEAFF

clone size: few
J gene: TRBJ1-2
V gene: TRBV23-1
CDR3 protein: CASSQSRRTGDYGYTF

clone size: NA
J gene: TRBJ2-1
V gene: TRBV15
CDR3 protein: CATSRDALSYEQFF

clone size: NA
J gene: TRBJ1-1
V gene: TRBV30
CDR3 protein: CAWSGGVGTEAFF

clone size: NA
J gene: TRBJ1-5
V gene: TRBV5-8
CDR3 protein: CASSLGVDQPQHF

clone size: once
J gene: TRBJ1-2
V gene: TRBV19
CDR3 protein: CASSLQGANQKNGYTF

clone size: NA
J gene: TRBJ2-5
V gene: TRBV13
CDR3 protein: CASSLGPVDRDQETQYF

clone size: few
J gene: TRBJ1-5
V gene: TRBV28
CDR3 protein: CASSTPGQGDQPQHF

clone size: NA
J gene: TRBJ2-2
V gene: TRBV7-3
CDR3 protein: CASSLGTGYAGELFF

clone size: few
J gene: TRBJ1-2
V gene: TRBV2
CDR3 protein: CASSESSYGYTF

clone size: NA
J gene: TRBJ2-5
V gene: TRBV6-6
CDR3 protein: CASSYGQRETQYF

clone size: NA
J gene: TRBJ1-4
V gene: TRBV30
CDR3 protein: CAWSDPIRQRVNEKLFF

clone size: NA
J gene: TRBJ1-4
V gene: TRBV21-1
CDR3 protein: CASSADRGRTPNEKLFF

clone size: NA
J gene: TRBJ1-4
V gene: TRBV28
CDR3 protein: CASSGPEKLFF

clone size: NA
J gene: TRBJ2-4
V gene: TRBV6-6
CDR3 protein: CASGKGTGTKNIQYF

clone size: NA
J gene: TRBJ1-6
V gene: TRBV28
CDR3 protein: CASSFGGNSPLHF

clone size: NA
J gene: TRBJ2-2
V gene: TRBV6-5
CDR3 protein: CASSYRAGELFF

clone size: NA
J gene: TRBJ1-5
V gene: TRBV19
CDR3 protein: CASRQSTGASGPQHF

clone size: many
J gene: TRBJ1-1
V gene: TRBV5-1
CDR3 protein: CASSLEPISTEAFF

clone size: NA
J gene: TRBJ2-7
V gene: TRBV9
CDR3 protein: CASSVGTGLTYEQYF

clone size: NA
J gene: TRBJ1-4
V gene: TRBV11-2
CDR3 protein: CASSETGVEKLFF

clone size: few
J gene: TRBJ2-1
V gene: TRBV7-8
CDR3 protein: CASSSSGGALYNEQFF

clone size: NA
J gene: TRBJ1-1
V gene: TRBV2
CDR3 protein: CASHPHGKNTEAFF

clone size: NA
J gene: TRBJ2-3
V gene: TRBV6-5
CDR3 protein: CASSYSGGRTDTQYF

clone size: NA
J gene: TRBJ1-3
V gene: TRBV4-2
CDR3 protein: CASSQVSGSGNTIYF

clone size: few
J gene: TRBJ1-1
V gene: TRBV5-1
CDR3 protein: CASSLQAGLNTEAFF

clone size: NA
J gene: TRBJ2-7
V gene: TRBV7-8
CDR3 protein: CASSFRFSYEQYF

clone size: NA
J gene: TRBJ2-2
V gene: TRBV2
CDR3 protein: CASRPTSSGRILGELFF

clone size: NA
J gene: TRBJ1-1
V gene: TRBV19
CDR3 protein: CASSSRVRSEAFF

clone size: few
J gene: TRBJ1-1
V gene: TRBV5-1
CDR3 protein: CASSFEDTHSTEAFF